A selection of T cell receptor beta chains follows, all from one sample in a study of spatial heterogeneity in lung cancer. Using its own MiXCR run on the 5' RACE reads, TCRdb lists one record per CDR3 protein. The sample carries about 52,000 distinct CDR3 sequences, under 8% recorded once. Sequenced material: PBMCs, taken at follow-up. All receptors come from a female donor with early-stage non-small cell lung cancer. The CDR3 runs from the conserved cysteine through the conserved F or W. Fields, in order: J gene, D gene, V gene, clone size, CDR3 DNA, CDR3 protein. A D gene is named only where the DNA matches it firmly. The size of a clone is reported for some rows only, either as once, few or many, or as a class for expanded clones.

J gene: TRBJ2-3; D gene: .; V gene: TRBV24-1; clone size: many; CDR3 DNA: TGTGCCACCTCGGCAGGGTGGAGTACAGATACGCAGTATTTT; CDR3 protein: CATSAGWSTDTQYF
J gene: TRBJ1-5; D gene: TRBD1; V gene: TRBV5-1; clone size: .; CDR3 DNA: TGCGCCAGCAGCCCAGGGACAGGGACTAGCAATCAGCCCCAGCATTTT; CDR3 protein: CASSPGTGTSNQPQHF
J gene: TRBJ2-7; D gene: TRBD2; V gene: TRBV4-1; clone size: .; CDR3 DNA: TGCGCCAGCAGCCAAGATGTAGCGGGGGGCTACGAGCAGTACTTC; CDR3 protein: CASSQDVAGGYEQYF
J gene: TRBJ1-5; D gene: .; V gene: TRBV20-1; clone size: few; CDR3 DNA: TGCAGTGCTAGAGGCCCGAATAGCAATCAGCCCCAGCATTTT; CDR3 protein: CSARGPNSNQPQHF
J gene: TRBJ1-1; D gene: TRBD1; V gene: TRBV7-9; clone size: .; CDR3 DNA: TGTGCCAGCAGCCCCCGACAGGGAAGGACTGAAGCTTTCTTT; CDR3 protein: CASSPRQGRTEAFF
J gene: TRBJ1-5; D gene: .; V gene: TRBV25-1; clone size: many; CDR3 DNA: TGTGCCAGCAGTGAAGTTAGCAATCAGCCCCAGCATTTT; CDR3 protein: CASSEVSNQPQHF
J gene: TRBJ1-4; D gene: .; V gene: TRBV20-1; clone size: many; CDR3 DNA: TGCAGTGCTAGAGTATCGGGGTTTGCGGAAAAACTGTTTTTT; CDR3 protein: CSARVSGFAEKLFF
J gene: TRBJ2-3; D gene: .; V gene: TRBV10-3; clone size: many; CDR3 DNA: TGTGCCATCAGTGGGGACACCACAGATACGCAGTATTTT; CDR3 protein: CAISGDTTDTQYF
J gene: TRBJ2-5; D gene: .; V gene: TRBV3-1; clone size: .; CDR3 DNA: TGTGCCAGCAGCCAGAGGAAGGAAGGGAGTTTCTTC; CDR3 protein: CASSQRKEGSFF
J gene: TRBJ2-6; D gene: .; V gene: TRBV7-9; clone size: .; CDR3 DNA: TGTGCCAGCAGCCTTGGGCGGGCTGGGGCCAACGTCCTGACTTTC; CDR3 protein: CASSLGRAGANVLTF
J gene: TRBJ1-4; D gene: .; V gene: TRBV24-1; clone size: .; CDR3 DNA: TGTGCCATCAGCCTTGGGGGAACTAATGAAAAACTGTTTTTT; CDR3 protein: CAISLGGTNEKLFF
J gene: TRBJ2-3; D gene: .; V gene: TRBV7-2; clone size: many; CDR3 DNA: TGTGCCAGCAGCCAACAGGGCCCTAGCACAGATACGCAGTATTTT; CDR3 protein: CASSQQGPSTDTQYF
J gene: TRBJ2-7; D gene: TRBD2; V gene: TRBV4-1; clone size: .; CDR3 DNA: TGCGCCAGCAGCCCCCCGGGGGGGGTTACCTACGAGCAGTACTTC; CDR3 protein: CASSPPGGVTYEQYF
J gene: TRBJ2-5; D gene: TRBD2; V gene: TRBV4-2; clone size: many; CDR3 DNA: TGTGCCAGCAGCCTATCTGCGGGGGGCTCCCCTGAGACCCAGTACTTC; CDR3 protein: CASSLSAGGSPETQYF
J gene: TRBJ2-5; D gene: .; V gene: TRBV6-2/TRBV6-3; clone size: many; CDR3 DNA: TGTGCCAGCAAAAGGGCCCAAGAGACCCAGTACTTC; CDR3 protein: CASKRAQETQYF
J gene: TRBJ1-6; D gene: TRBD1; V gene: TRBV6-5; clone size: many; CDR3 DNA: TGTGCCAGCAGTTACTCCGGGACAGGGAGCGGTTCACCCCTCCACTTT; CDR3 protein: CASSYSGTGSGSPLHF
J gene: TRBJ1-2; D gene: TRBD1; V gene: TRBV5-4; clone size: .; CDR3 DNA: TGTGCCAGCAGCGTCACACGAGACAGGGGGCATGGCTACACCTTC; CDR3 protein: CASSVTRDRGHGYTF
J gene: TRBJ1-1; D gene: .; V gene: TRBV29-1; clone size: many; CDR3 DNA: TGCAGCGTTGACAGGTCGAACACTGAAGCTTTCTTT; CDR3 protein: CSVDRSNTEAFF
J gene: TRBJ2-2; D gene: .; V gene: TRBV10-1; clone size: .; CDR3 DNA: TGCGCCAGCAGCGGGGGTTACACCGGGGAGCTGTTTTTT; CDR3 protein: CASSGGYTGELFF
J gene: TRBJ1-2; D gene: .; V gene: TRBV3-1; clone size: few; CDR3 DNA: TGTGCCAGCAGCCAAAGTTGGTCTGTAATATATGGCTACACCTTC; CDR3 protein: CASSQSWSVIYGYTF
J gene: TRBJ1-2; D gene: .; V gene: TRBV6-1; clone size: .; CDR3 DNA: TGTGCCAGCAGTGAACAACCAGGGGAGAAAGGCTACACCTTC; CDR3 protein: CASSEQPGEKGYTF
J gene: TRBJ2-5; D gene: TRBD2; V gene: TRBV5-1; clone size: many; CDR3 DNA: TGCGCCAGCAGCCTGACTAGCGGGAGGATGGTACAAGAGACCCAGTACTTC; CDR3 protein: CASSLTSGRMVQETQYF
J gene: TRBJ2-4; D gene: .; V gene: TRBV13; clone size: .; CDR3 DNA: TGTGCCAGCGGATCGGGGGGCGCAGCCAAAAACATTCAGTACTTC; CDR3 protein: CASGSGGAAKNIQYF
J gene: TRBJ1-1; D gene: TRBD1; V gene: TRBV6-2/TRBV6-3; clone size: many; CDR3 DNA: TGTGCCAGCAGGAAAGTAGGGACAGACTTCATGAACACTGAAGCTTTCTTT; CDR3 protein: CASRKVGTDFMNTEAFF
J gene: TRBJ2-5; D gene: .; V gene: TRBV7-9; clone size: many; CDR3 DNA: TGTGCCAGCAGTAACCAAGAGACCCAGTACTTC; CDR3 protein: CASSNQETQYF
J gene: TRBJ1-2; D gene: .; V gene: TRBV28; clone size: many; CDR3 DNA: TGTGCCAGCAGCCGGGACGGAAGCTATGGCTACACCTTC; CDR3 protein: CASSRDGSYGYTF
J gene: TRBJ1-6; D gene: TRBD1; V gene: TRBV12-3/TRBV12-4; clone size: many; CDR3 DNA: TGTGCCAGCAGTCAGACAGGGGGCTATAATTCACCCCTCCACTTT; CDR3 protein: CASSQTGGYNSPLHF
J gene: TRBJ2-2; D gene: .; V gene: TRBV29-1; clone size: many; CDR3 DNA: TGCAGCGTTGCCGTCGCCCTCACCGGGGAGCTGTTTTTT; CDR3 protein: CSVAVALTGELFF
J gene: TRBJ1-5; D gene: .; V gene: TRBV7-2; clone size: many; CDR3 DNA: TGTGCCAGCAGCTTAGTGGGGGTAGGGAATCAGCCCCAGCATTTT; CDR3 protein: CASSLVGVGNQPQHF
J gene: TRBJ2-3; D gene: .; V gene: TRBV7-2; clone size: many; CDR3 DNA: TGTGCCAGCAGCTCCCACCTAGCGACAGATACGCAGTATTTT; CDR3 protein: CASSSHLATDTQYF
J gene: TRBJ2-7; D gene: TRBD1; V gene: TRBV5-1; clone size: many; CDR3 DNA: TGCGCCAGCAGCTCAACCGGGACAGGGGCCTACGAGCAGTACTTC; CDR3 protein: CASSSTGTGAYEQYF
J gene: TRBJ2-1; D gene: .; V gene: TRBV10-1; clone size: many; CDR3 DNA: TGCGCCAGCAGTGATGACCCAACTAGTTTTAGCGTCGGTGAGCAGTTCTTC; CDR3 protein: CASSDDPTSFSVGEQFF
J gene: TRBJ1-1; D gene: .; V gene: TRBV12-3/TRBV12-4; clone size: many; CDR3 DNA: TGTGCCAGCAGCTGGACAGCCATGAACACTGAAGCTTTCTTT; CDR3 protein: CASSWTAMNTEAFF
J gene: TRBJ1-2; D gene: .; V gene: TRBV6-6; clone size: few; CDR3 DNA: TGTGCCAGCAGTAGCAGGGATCACTATGGCTACACCTTC; CDR3 protein: CASSSRDHYGYTF
J gene: TRBJ1-5; D gene: .; V gene: TRBV5-1; clone size: .; CDR3 DNA: TGCGCCAGCAGCTTGGCCGAGGATCAGCCCCAGCATTTT; CDR3 protein: CASSLAEDQPQHF
J gene: TRBJ1-1; D gene: .; V gene: TRBV5-1; clone size: many; CDR3 DNA: TGCGCCAGCAGCCCCCCAGACAGGTTGAACACTGAAGCTTTCTTT; CDR3 protein: CASSPPDRLNTEAFF
J gene: TRBJ2-7; D gene: .; V gene: TRBV20-1; clone size: many; CDR3 DNA: TGCAGTGCTAGACCAAGGGCCTACGAGCAGTACTTC; CDR3 protein: CSARPRAYEQYF
J gene: TRBJ2-1; D gene: .; V gene: TRBV6-1; clone size: many; CDR3 DNA: TGTGCCAGCATAGCTTGGGGCAGGGGTAATGAGCAGTTCTTC; CDR3 protein: CASIAWGRGNEQFF
J gene: TRBJ1-6; D gene: TRBD1; V gene: TRBV28; clone size: many; CDR3 DNA: TGTGCCAGCAGTTCGGGACAGGGCGGAGGAAATTCACCCCTCCACTTT; CDR3 protein: CASSSGQGGGNSPLHF
J gene: TRBJ1-4; D gene: .; V gene: TRBV5-1; clone size: many; CDR3 DNA: TGCGCCAGCAGCTTGGGGGACGGAACTAATGAAAAACTGTTTTTT; CDR3 protein: CASSLGDGTNEKLFF
J gene: TRBJ1-4; D gene: .; V gene: TRBV9; clone size: few; CDR3 DNA: TGTGCCAGCAGCCGGGACATCTTGGGTGAAAAACTGTTTTTT; CDR3 protein: CASSRDILGEKLFF
J gene: TRBJ2-3; D gene: .; V gene: TRBV30; clone size: .; CDR3 DNA: TGTGCCTGGAGTCCCTTGAGGCAGTCTAGCACAGATACGCAGTATTTT; CDR3 protein: CAWSPLRQSSTDTQYF
J gene: TRBJ2-7; D gene: TRBD1; V gene: TRBV6-5; clone size: many; CDR3 DNA: TGTGCCAGCAGGGGACAGGCTTATGGCGAGCAGTACTTC; CDR3 protein: CASRGQAYGEQYF
J gene: TRBJ1-2; D gene: .; V gene: TRBV5-6; clone size: many; CDR3 DNA: TGTGCCAGCAGCTACACGGGGGCGGACTATGGCTACACCTTC; CDR3 protein: CASSYTGADYGYTF
J gene: TRBJ1-5; D gene: .; V gene: TRBV7-9; clone size: many; CDR3 DNA: TGTGCCAGCAGCCTCCCGGACAAACAGCCCCAGCATTTT; CDR3 protein: CASSLPDKQPQHF
J gene: TRBJ2-6; D gene: TRBD1; V gene: TRBV24-1; clone size: .; CDR3 DNA: TGTGCCACCAGTGATTTTGAGGGCGGGGACAGGGAGTCCGGGGCCAACGTCCTGACTTTC; CDR3 protein: CATSDFEGGDRESGANVLTF
J gene: TRBJ2-7; D gene: TRBD1; V gene: TRBV6-5; clone size: .; CDR3 DNA: TGTGCCAGCAACCCCACAACGGGACAGATCTACGAGCAGTACTTC; CDR3 protein: CASNPTTGQIYEQYF
J gene: TRBJ1-2; D gene: .; V gene: TRBV19; clone size: .; CDR3 DNA: TGTGCCAGTAGTCTACAGGCCTATGGCTACACCTTC; CDR3 protein: CASSLQAYGYTF
J gene: TRBJ1-1; D gene: .; V gene: TRBV29-1; clone size: many; CDR3 DNA: TGCAGCGTTGCGGAGGGGTTGAACACTGAAGCTTTCTTT; CDR3 protein: CSVAEGLNTEAFF
J gene: TRBJ2-4; D gene: .; V gene: TRBV5-1; clone size: many; CDR3 DNA: TGCGCCAGCAGCTTGTCCGACACAAAAAACATTCAGTACTTC; CDR3 protein: CASSLSDTKNIQYF
J gene: TRBJ2-1; D gene: .; V gene: TRBV6-2/TRBV6-3; clone size: .; CDR3 DNA: TGTGCCAGCAGTTATTCCCCAGAAACCAATGAGCAGTTCTTC; CDR3 protein: CASSYSPETNEQFF
J gene: TRBJ1-1; D gene: .; V gene: TRBV20-1; clone size: .; CDR3 DNA: TGCAGCCTTGGGGGTTCCGACACTGAAGCTTTCTTT; CDR3 protein: CSLGGSDTEAFF
J gene: TRBJ1-5; D gene: TRBD1; V gene: TRBV5-1; clone size: many; CDR3 DNA: TGCGCCAGCAGCCTCGGACAGGGGGCTTCTCAGCCCCAGCATTTT; CDR3 protein: CASSLGQGASQPQHF
J gene: TRBJ2-3; D gene: .; V gene: TRBV14; clone size: many; CDR3 DNA: TGTGCCAGCAGCCAAGATCAGGGGATGGATACGCAGTATTTT; CDR3 protein: CASSQDQGMDTQYF
J gene: TRBJ2-7; D gene: .; V gene: TRBV7-2; clone size: few; CDR3 DNA: TGTGCCAGTGAACCCCTGGCGTACGAGCAGTACTTC; CDR3 protein: CASEPLAYEQYF
J gene: TRBJ2-3; D gene: .; V gene: TRBV15; clone size: .; CDR3 DNA: TGTGCCACCAGCAGAGACCAAGTACGGGGCCCAGATACGCAGTATTTT; CDR3 protein: CATSRDQVRGPDTQYF